The T cell receptor beta chain under discussion was sequenced for a study of blood T cell repertoires in COVID-19. CDR1 and CDR2 (germline): MRHNA, SNTAGT. V was cut by 0 bases and J by 6 bases, with 5 bases left in between. The CDR3 runs to 13 residues. Cohorts were based on clinical histories the participants reported. Profiled with immunoSEQ multiplex PCR; TCRdb holds only in-frame clones, not every one. The sample has hundreds of thousands of clones; roughly 87% are singletons. The chain couples TRBV6-4 to TRBJ2-2, with no clear D. The receptor was isolated from a woman aged 40 to 50 who had recovered from COVID-19. Source material: PBMCs or T cells enriched from blood (not recorded which). CDR3 loop: CASSDSASGELFF. CDR3 bases: TGTGCCAGCAGTGACTCGGCTTCCGGGGAGCTGTTTTTT.